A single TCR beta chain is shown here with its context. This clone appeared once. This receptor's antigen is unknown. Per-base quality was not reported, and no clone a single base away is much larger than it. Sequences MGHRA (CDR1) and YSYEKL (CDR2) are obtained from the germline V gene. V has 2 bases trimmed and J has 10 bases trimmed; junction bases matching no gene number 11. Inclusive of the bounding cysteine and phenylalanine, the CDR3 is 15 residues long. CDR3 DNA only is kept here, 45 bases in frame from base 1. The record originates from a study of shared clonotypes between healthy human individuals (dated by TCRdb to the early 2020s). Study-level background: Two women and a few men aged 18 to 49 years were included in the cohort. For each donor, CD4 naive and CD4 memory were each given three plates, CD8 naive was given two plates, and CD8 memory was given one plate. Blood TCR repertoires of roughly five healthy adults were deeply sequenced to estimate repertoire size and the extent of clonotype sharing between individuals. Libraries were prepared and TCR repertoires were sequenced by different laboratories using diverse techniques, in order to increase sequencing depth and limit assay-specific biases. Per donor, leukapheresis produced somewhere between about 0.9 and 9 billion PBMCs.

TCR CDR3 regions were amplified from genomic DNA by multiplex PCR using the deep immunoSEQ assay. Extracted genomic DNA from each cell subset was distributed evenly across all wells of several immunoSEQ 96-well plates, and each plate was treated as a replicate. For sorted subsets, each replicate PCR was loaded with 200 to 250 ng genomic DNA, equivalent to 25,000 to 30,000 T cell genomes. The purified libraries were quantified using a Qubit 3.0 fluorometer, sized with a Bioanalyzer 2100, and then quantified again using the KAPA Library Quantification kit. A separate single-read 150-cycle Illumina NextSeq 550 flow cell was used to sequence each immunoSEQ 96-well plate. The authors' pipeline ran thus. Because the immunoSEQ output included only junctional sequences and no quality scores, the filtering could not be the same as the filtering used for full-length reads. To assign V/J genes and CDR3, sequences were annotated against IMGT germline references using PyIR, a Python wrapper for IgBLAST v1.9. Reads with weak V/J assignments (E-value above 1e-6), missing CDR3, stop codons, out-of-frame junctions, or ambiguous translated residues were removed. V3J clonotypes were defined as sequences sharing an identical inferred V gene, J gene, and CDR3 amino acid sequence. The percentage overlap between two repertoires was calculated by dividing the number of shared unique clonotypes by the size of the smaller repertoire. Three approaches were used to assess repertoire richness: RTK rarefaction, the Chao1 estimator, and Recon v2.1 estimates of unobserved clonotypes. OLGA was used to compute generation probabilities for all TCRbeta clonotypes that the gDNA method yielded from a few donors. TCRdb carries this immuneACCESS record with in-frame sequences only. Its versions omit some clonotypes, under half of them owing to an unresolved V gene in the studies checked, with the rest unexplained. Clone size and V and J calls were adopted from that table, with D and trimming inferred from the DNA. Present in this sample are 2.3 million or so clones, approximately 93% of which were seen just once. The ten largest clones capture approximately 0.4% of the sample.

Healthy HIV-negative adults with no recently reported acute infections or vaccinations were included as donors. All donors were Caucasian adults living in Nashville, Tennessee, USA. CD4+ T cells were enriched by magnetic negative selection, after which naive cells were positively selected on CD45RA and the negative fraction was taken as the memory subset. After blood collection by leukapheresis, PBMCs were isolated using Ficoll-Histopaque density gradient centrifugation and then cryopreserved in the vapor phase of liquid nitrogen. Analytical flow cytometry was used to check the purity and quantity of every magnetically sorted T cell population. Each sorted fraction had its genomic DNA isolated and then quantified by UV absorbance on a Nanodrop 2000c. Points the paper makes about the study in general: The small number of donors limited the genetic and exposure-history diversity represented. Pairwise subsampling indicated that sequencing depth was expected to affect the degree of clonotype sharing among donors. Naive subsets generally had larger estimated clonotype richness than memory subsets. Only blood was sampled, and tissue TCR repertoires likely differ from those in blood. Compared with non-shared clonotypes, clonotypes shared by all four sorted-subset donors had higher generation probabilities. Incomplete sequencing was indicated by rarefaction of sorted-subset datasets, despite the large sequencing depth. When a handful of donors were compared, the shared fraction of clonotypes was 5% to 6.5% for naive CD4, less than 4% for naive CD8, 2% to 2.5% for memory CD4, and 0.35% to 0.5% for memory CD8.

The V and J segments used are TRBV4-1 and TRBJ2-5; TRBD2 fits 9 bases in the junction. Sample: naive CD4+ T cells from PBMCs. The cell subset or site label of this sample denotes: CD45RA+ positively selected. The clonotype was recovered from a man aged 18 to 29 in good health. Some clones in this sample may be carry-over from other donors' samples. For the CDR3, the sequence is CASSQPWTSVRDQYF. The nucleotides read TGCGCCAGCAGCCAACCCTGGACTAGCGTGAGGGACCAGTACTTC.